The clone carrying this T cell receptor (beta chain) was seen many times. The data were taken from a study of low-dose radiotherapy and immunotherapy resistance in tumors. Study information: The study gave Cohort 2 1 Gy per fraction every two weeks, totaling 13 Gy over 26 weeks. Intravenously given cyclophosphamide 200 mg/m2 followed a two-week schedule that placed each dose one day before radiation and immunotherapy.

A roughly 22-cycle PCR with a constant-region primer and V-primer adapter amplified TCRs. TCRdb fed the reads into MiXCR, producing one record per CDR3 protein. The data show approximately 47,000 distinct CDR3 sequences, about 12% seen once. The CDR3 consists of 20 residues. CDR1 is SGHRS, CDR2 YFSETQ, per germline. V shed 1 base, J shed 0 bases, and the junction held 8 bases outside the gene matches. Time point described: before trial treatment. The donors' treatment consisted of nivolumab, ipilimumab, aspirin, low-dose cyclophosphamide and low-dose radiotherapy. Sequencing used PBMCs, obtained before treatment. This chain joins TRBV5-1 and TRBJ2-2; TRBD2 agrees at 14 bases. This TCR was sampled from a female donor with ovarian cancer. CDR3 sequence reads: CASSLPGLAGEITNTGELFF. The CDR3 DNA is TGCGCCAGCAGCTTGCCGGGACTAGCGGGGGAGATCACGAACACCGGGGAGCTGTTTTTT.